The clone carrying this T cell receptor (beta chain) was counted a single time. The protocol was immunoSEQ multiplex PCR, while the TCRdb copy is restricted to in-frame clones and leaves out a portion. The repertoire has 300,000 to 400,000 clones, 85% to 90% of them found once; the top ten carry about 6%. This entry comes from a study of blood T cell repertoires in COVID-19. What was sequenced was peripheral blood. The source is a woman between 50 and 59 years old with COVID-19, enrolled during active disease.

The CDR3 is CASSSVQGRETQYF. The CDR3 DNA reads TGTGCCAGCAGCTCAGTCCAGGGAAGAGAGACCCAGTACTTC. The chain combines TRBV7-2 with TRBJ2-5, with a weak D call TRBD1 (5 bases). The CDR3 runs 14 residues. V shed 4 bases and J shed 4 bases, with 13 bases lying between them. CDR1 and CDR2 (germline): SGHTA, FQGNSA.